This TCR beta chain was sequenced during a study of cytomegalovirus exposure and HLA in healthy donors. Study findings and constraints: Accurate prediction of HLA-A and HLA-B alleles (for most subjects) was reportedly achieved from TCR beta sequences.

Vbeta (60) and Jbeta (13) primers were used in the PCR. TCRdb's table, derived via immunoSEQ multiplex PCR, lists solely in-frame clones and lacks some. This table holds about 120,000 clones, about 86% found once. Turning to this clone: Its antigen is still unknown.

CDR3 length: 15 amino acids. Germline CDR1 is LGHNA and CDR2 is YNFKEQ. The trim removed 1 base at V and 6 bases at J, leaving 5 bases unmatched. The V call is TRBV4-2, the J call TRBJ2-3, with 9 bases lining up with TRBD2. This clonotype originated in a woman aged 25 to 45 in good health and CMV-seronegative. The specimen was PBMCs. In DNA form, the CDR3 reads TGTGCCAGCAGCCAAGGACTAGCGGCCCAGGATACGCAGTATTTT. This codes for CASSQGLAAQDTQYF.